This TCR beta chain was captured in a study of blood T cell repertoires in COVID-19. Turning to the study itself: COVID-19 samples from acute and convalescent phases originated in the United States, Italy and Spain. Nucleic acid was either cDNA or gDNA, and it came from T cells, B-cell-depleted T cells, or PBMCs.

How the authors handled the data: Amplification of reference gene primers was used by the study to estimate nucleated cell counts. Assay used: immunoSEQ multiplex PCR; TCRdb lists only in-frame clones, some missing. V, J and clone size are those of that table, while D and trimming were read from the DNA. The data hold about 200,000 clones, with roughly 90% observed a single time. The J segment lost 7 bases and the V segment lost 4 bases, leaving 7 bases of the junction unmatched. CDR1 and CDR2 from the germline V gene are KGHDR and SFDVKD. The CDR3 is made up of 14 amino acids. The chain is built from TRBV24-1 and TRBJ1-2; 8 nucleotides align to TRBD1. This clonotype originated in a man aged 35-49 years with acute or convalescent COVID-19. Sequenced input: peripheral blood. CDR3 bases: TGTGCCACCAGTGAGCAGGACAGGGATGGTGGCTACACCTTC. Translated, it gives CATSEQDRDGGYTF.